The present T cell receptor (beta chain) was sequenced within a study of regulatory T cells in long-lasting Graves disease. Time point defined: newly diagnosed GD, antithyroid drugs for less than 3 months. From PBMCs, RNA was extracted and then used to make the TCR library. On this clonotype: An end of the junction does not agree with germline; a read error may underlie this.

Through Arm-PCR of CDR3 regions and iRepertoire HTBI primers, TCR beta libraries were built. In TCRdb, the multiplex PCR reads were re-called with MiXCR into one record per CDR3 protein. Among some 350,000 distinct CDR3 sequences, around 16% were seen once, and the ten largest hold around 20%. Germline CDR1 SGHKS, CDR2 YYEKEE (reference sequence). The CDR3 extends over 14 amino acids. The same data also contributed to another study, on T cells in Graves' hyperthyroidism and ophthalmopathy. That work contributes: Patients having uncontrolled infection, another autoimmune disease, pregnancy or lactation were not included. Diagnosing involved the use of clinical symptoms, serum thyroxine and TRAb, thyroid ultrasound and orbital computed tomography. First-round RT-PCR targeting the TCR CDR3 was performed with the HTBI primer set.

The chain has TRBV5-5 and TRBJ1-1; D unresolved. Sequenced material: peripheral blood mononuclear cells (PBMCs), taken at new diagnosis, from a patient treated with antithyroid drugs. This TCR was sampled from a woman under 30 with Graves disease. The CDR3 loop reads CASRVVVEGTEGFF. As DNA, the CDR3 is TGTGCCAGCAGGGTAGTAGTGGAGGGCACTGAAGGTTTCTTT.